The 22 T cell receptor gamma chains below come from one sample, sequenced in a study of Vδ1+ human thymocytes. Points from the study as a whole: Highly polyclonal TRG and TRD repertoires with Gaussian CDR3 length distributions appeared in thymus.

Sequences come from RNA converted to cDNA by reverse transcription. The CDR3 regions were amplified by multiplex PCR from V-gene primers to a constant-region primer. With CATT, TCRdb re-called clones from the multiplex PCR reads. The sample shows around 30,000 gamma-chain clones, 15% to 25% of them seen only once. These receptors' antigens are unknown. Sequenced input: Vdelta1+ gamma-delta thymocytes from the thymus. The subset is: FACS-sorted CD3+ TCRalphabeta- TCRVdelta1+ TCRVdelta2- thymocytes. The origin of the receptors is a boy younger than two who had congenital heart surgery.

For this clone: This sample includes further DNA sequences coding for the same CDR3. The V call is TRGV4, the J call TRGJP1. With V trimmed by 4 bases and J by 3 bases, 5 bases remained unmatched. The V gene's germline CDR1 is EGSTGY and CDR2 YDSYTSSV. This CDR3 spans 14 amino acids. The CDR3 DNA sequence: TGTGCCACCTGGGACGGTCCCACTGGTTGGTTCAAGATATTT. Protein product: CATWDGPTGWFKIF.

This clone has a handful of counts. The chain links TRGV3 to TRGJ1 or TRGJ2. Unmatched junction bases numbered 9, after V lost 0 bases and J lost 7 bases. There are 14 residues in the CDR3. CDR1 and CDR2 (germline): VTNTFY, YDVSTARD (reference sequence). The CDR3 sequence is CATWDRLPRYKKLF. The CDR3 nucleotides read TGTGCCACCTGGGACAGGCTCCCAAGGTATAAGAAACTCTTT.

A few counts support this clone. The rearrangement joins TRGV3 to TRGJ1 or TRGJ2. After removal of 3 bases from V and 7 bases from J, the junction contained 9 bases not matched to a gene. The CDR3 runs to 13 residues. Germline values: CDR1 VTNTFY, CDR2 YDVSTARD (reference sequence). The CDR3 DNA sequence: TGTGCCACCTGGGACTTGGGGTACTATAAGAAACTCTTT. As protein: CATWDLGYYKKLF.

This clone occurred a few times. The chain uses TRGV2 and TRGJ1 or TRGJ2. The CDR3 runs to 14 residues. Germline V gene lookup returns CDR1 EGSNGY and CDR2 YDSYNSKV. The ends lost 2 bases at V and 3 bases at J; junction bases unmatched: 7. The CDR3 sequence: CATWDVECYYKKLF. CDR3 in DNA: TGTGCCACCTGGGACGTTGAATGTTATTATAAGAAACTCTTT.

For this clone: The sample contains more than one DNA sequence encoding this CDR3. The rearrangement links TRGV2 to TRGJ1 or TRGJ2. V lost 0 bases, J lost 7 bases, and 6 bases stayed unmatched. CDR3 size: 13 residues. Germline V lookup: CDR1 EGSNGY, CDR2 YDSYNSKV. The CDR3 DNA reads as TGTGCCACCTGGGACGGGCCTCGGTATAAGAAACTCTTT. Encoded protein: CATWDGPRYKKLF.

The chain recombines TRGV5 with TRGJ1 or TRGJ2. There are 12 residues in the CDR3. Germline CDR1 and CDR2: VINAFY and YDVSNSKD. Trimming removed 1 base from V and 10 bases from J; junction bases left unmatched: 7. CDR3 protein: CATWDSPPKKLF. The CDR3 nucleotides are TGTGCCACCTGGGACAGCCCGCCCAAGAAACTCTTT.

This clone was seen a few times. The V gene is TRGV3, the J gene TRGJ1 or TRGJ2. V gave up 9 bases and J gave up 2 bases; unmatched junction bases: 13. This CDR3 contains 14 residues. Germline V CDR1 and CDR2: VTNTFY, YDVSTARD (reference sequence). CDR3 in DNA: TGTGCCACCACCTCTCCGGGGGATTATTATAAGAAACTCTTT. Amino acid sequence: CATTSPGDYYKKLF.

The chain links TRGV9 to TRGJ1 or TRGJ2. CDR3 length: 14 amino acids. The V segment lost 0 bases and the J segment 6 bases; nucleotides outside the gene matches: 8. Germline loops: CDR1 GITISATS, CDR2 ISYDGTV (reference sequence). The chain's CDR3 is CALWEVPRRYKKLF. As DNA, the CDR3 is TGTGCCTTGTGGGAGGTGCCTCGGCGTTATAAGAAACTCTTT.

The chain couples TRGV8 to TRGJ1 or TRGJ2. The CDR3 spans 12 residues. J lost 8 bases, V lost 5 bases, and 9 bases had no gene match. Germline CDR1 and CDR2: VENAVY and YDSYNSRV. The CDR3 nucleotides are TGTGCCACCTGGGTGGGGAAGGATAAGAAACTCTTT. Translation: CATWVGKDKKLF.

In its sample, this clone was seen a few times. V usage is TRGV9 and J usage is TRGJP1. CDR3 length: 12 amino acids. V lost 3 bases to trimming and J lost 7 bases; unmatched junction nucleotides: 2. Germline V gene sequence: CDR1 GITISATS, CDR2 ISYDGTV (reference sequence). CDR3 DNA sequence: TGTGCCTTGTGGGAGCTTGGTTGGTTCAAGATATTT. Translated: CALWELGWFKIF.

The chain couples TRGV9 to TRGJP2. Per germline, CDR1 GITISATS and CDR2 ISYDGTV (reference sequence). The CDR3 runs to 16 residues. V shed 1 base and J 2 bases; nucleotides not matched to a gene: 7. CDR3 sequence: CALWEVRGSSDWIKTF. CDR3 DNA sequence: TGTGCCTTGTGGGAGGTCCGGGGGAGTAGTGATTGGATCAAGACGTTT.

In this sample, this clone is medium-sized (0.01 to 0.1%). Other nucleotide sequences in the sample specify the same CDR3. The V and J genes are TRGV5 and TRGJ1 or TRGJ2. V lost 2 bases and J lost 6; bases outside the gene matches: 1. Germline CDR1 VINAFY, CDR2 YDVSNSKD. The CDR3 sequence is 11 residues long. The chain's CDR3 is CATWDTYKKLF. Here the CDR3 DNA reads TGTGCCACCTGGGACACTTATAAGAAACTCTTT.

There are a few counts of this clone. This rearrangement joins TRGV4 to TRGJ1 or TRGJ2. Germline V gene sequence: CDR1 EGSTGY, CDR2 YDSYTSSV. CDR3 length: 13 amino acids. With V trimmed by 6 bases and J by 3 bases, 8 bases remained unmatched. The CDR3 loop reads CATWNSIYYKKLF. CDR3 sequence (DNA): TGTGCCACCTGGAATTCCATTTATTATAAGAAACTCTTT.

This sequence joins TRGV5 and TRGJ1 or TRGJ2. From germline, CDR1 is VINAFY and CDR2 YDVSNSKD. The CDR3 consists of 13 residues. After removal of 0 bases from V and 10 bases from J, the junction contained 9 bases not matched to a gene. CDR3 sequence: CATWDRRGLKKLF. Written as DNA, the CDR3 is TGTGCCACCTGGGACAGGCGGGGATTGAAGAAACTCTTT.

This clone rates as medium-sized. Other DNA variants within this sample encode the same CDR3. V usage is TRGV5 and J usage is TRGJ1 or TRGJ2. This CDR3 spans 13 amino acids. Germline loops: CDR1 VINAFY, CDR2 YDVSNSKD. Germline trimming cut 0 bases from V and 5 bases from J; bases unmatched to any gene: 4. CDR3 sequence: CATWDRQDYKKLF. The CDR3 DNA is TGTGCCACCTGGGACAGGCAGGATTATAAGAAACTCTTT.

The chain employs TRGV4 and TRGJ1 or TRGJ2. Per the germline V gene, CDR1 is EGSTGY and CDR2 is YDSYTSSV. J was trimmed by 1 base and V by 0 bases; bases with no gene match: 6. The CDR3 length is 15 residues. CDR3 residues: CATWDGRNNYYKKLF. For the CDR3, the DNA is TGTGCCACCTGGGATGGGCGGAATAATTATTATAAGAAACTCTTT.

This clone was found a few times. The chain employs TRGV5 and TRGJ1 or TRGJ2. The germline V gene has CDR1 VINAFY and CDR2 YDVSNSKD. Trimming removed 4 bases from V and 0 bases from J; junction bases left unmatched: 6. The CDR3 consists of 14 residues. CDR3 coding DNA: TGTGCCACCTGGGATGTACCGAATTATTATAAGAAACTCTTT. Its protein product is CATWDVPNYYKKLF.

This clone counts as medium-sized. The chain employs TRGV8 and TRGJ1 or TRGJ2. This CDR3 comprises 12 residues. CDR1 and CDR2 (germline): VENAVY, YDSYNSRV. V was pared by 3 bases and J by 2 bases, with 1 base of the junction left unmatched. The CDR3 DNA is TGTGCCACCTGGGATCATTATTATAAGAAACTCTTT. Amino acid sequence: CATWDHYYKKLF.

The chain employs TRGV2 and TRGJ1 or TRGJ2. This CDR3 spans 18 amino acids. CDR1 and CDR2 (germline): EGSNGY, YDSYNSKV. Germline trimming cut 0 bases from V and 11 bases from J; bases unmatched to any gene: 25. The CDR3 coding sequence is TGTGCCACCTGGGACGGGCTTGACGAGGGTAGCTATCCTAGCCAGAAACTCTTT. Its translation: CATWDGLDEGSYPSQKLF.

This chain uses TRGV9 with TRGJ1 or TRGJ2. The CDR3 totals 12 residues. The V and J ends lost 5 bases and 8 bases, in that order; junction bases with no gene match: 9. Germline V gene lookup returns CDR1 GITISATS and CDR2 ISYDGTV (reference sequence). In nucleotides, the CDR3 is TGTGCCTTGTGGGGCCCCTCGGATAAGAAACTCTTT. Protein product: CALWGPSDKKLF.

With respect to this clone: The same CDR3 also results from other DNA sequences found in this sample. J is TRGJ1 or TRGJ2 and V is TRGV9. The germline V gene encodes CDR1 GITISATS and CDR2 ISYDGTV (reference sequence). This CDR3 is 14 amino acids long. With 0 bases clipped from V and 3 bases from J, the junction kept 5 bases outside the gene matches. DNA for the CDR3: TGTGCCTTGTGGGAGGTGGAAGCTTATTATAAGAAACTCTTT. Translated, it gives CALWEVEAYYKKLF.

The chain combines TRGV2 with TRGJ1 or TRGJ2. With 0 bases clipped from V and 4 bases from J, the junction kept 9 bases outside the gene matches. Per the germline V gene, CDR1 is EGSNGY and CDR2 is YDSYNSKV. The CDR3 consists of 15 residues. The CDR3 loop is CATWDGSGPYYKKLF. The CDR3 DNA is TGTGCCACCTGGGACGGGTCCGGACCGTATTATAAGAAACTCTTT.